The sequence of this TCR beta chain was determined in a study of blood T cells in healthy people across ages. For every donor, a draw yielded roughly 9.3 milliliters of peripheral blood. This clonotype was found a few times. Using a J-beta primer mix together with a sample-barcoded 5' primer, a second PCR was run for about 7 to 12 cycles. Via MiXCR, TCRdb re-called the 5' RACE reads, giving one row per CDR3 protein. The sample has a few hundred thousand distinct CDR3 sequences; 45% to 60% are singletons. In germline, CDR1 is SGHTA, CDR2 FQGNSA. The junction had 9 bases not matched to a gene; V was cut back by 2 bases and J by 9 bases. CDR3 length: 15 amino acids.

The sequencing sample was made of blood. The chain couples TRBV7-2 to TRBJ2-1, with 8 bases lining up with TRBD2. This receptor was taken from a man in his fifties or sixties in good health. The CDR3 DNA follows: TGTGCCAGCAGCTTACCGACAGGTGCGGGGGGTGAGCAGTTCTTC. It is translated as CASSLPTGAGGEQFF. The complete variable domain, with remaining parts taken from reference TRBV7-2 and TRBJ2-1, reads GAGVSQSPSNKVTEKGKDVELRCDPISGHTALYWYRQSLGQGLEFLIYFQGNSAPDKSGLPSDRFSAERTGGSVSTLTIQRTQQEDSAVYLCASSLPTGAGGEQFFGPGTRLTVL.